This TCR beta chain appears in the sequencing data of a study of early T cells in non-severe SARS-CoV-2 infection. TCRdb reanalysed the 5' RACE reads using MiXCR and keeps one entry per CDR3 protein. The sample consists of tens of thousands of distinct CDR3 sequences, roughly 6.6% of them appearing once. This clonotype was counted ten times or more. The CDR3 runs 14 residues. V was clipped by 0 bases and J by 5 bases, with 11 bases between them. CDR1 and CDR2 (germline): SGHRS, YFSETQ. This specimen consisted of whole blood, obtained at baseline. V usage is TRBV5-1 and J usage is TRBJ2-5; D ambiguous. This clonotype was sampled from an adult who was a healthcare worker with PCR-confirmed SARS-CoV-2 infection or an uninfected control (not recorded which). CDR3 protein: CASSLVGSTETQYF. The CDR3 nucleotides read TGCGCCAGCAGCTTGGTTGGATCCACGGAGACCCAGTACTTC.